This TCR beta chain was sequenced in a study of blood T cell repertoires in COVID-19. Trimming cost V 2 bases and J 0 bases; bases outside gene matches: 1. CDR3 length: 15 residues. CDR1 and CDR2 from the germline V gene are SNHLY and FYNNEI. Only in-frame clones appear in the TCRdb table, and some are missing; sequencing was by immunoSEQ multiplex PCR. This sample has over 150,000 clones, with roughly 83% found just once. V is TRBV2 and J is TRBJ1-5, with 7 bases matching TRBD1. Sequencing used peripheral blood. This receptor was obtained from a woman aged 60-70 years with COVID-19, enrolled during active disease. CDR3 nucleotides: TGTGCCAGCAGTGAAACAGGGGCTAGCAATCAGCCCCAGCATTTT. Amino acids: CASSETGASNQPQHF.